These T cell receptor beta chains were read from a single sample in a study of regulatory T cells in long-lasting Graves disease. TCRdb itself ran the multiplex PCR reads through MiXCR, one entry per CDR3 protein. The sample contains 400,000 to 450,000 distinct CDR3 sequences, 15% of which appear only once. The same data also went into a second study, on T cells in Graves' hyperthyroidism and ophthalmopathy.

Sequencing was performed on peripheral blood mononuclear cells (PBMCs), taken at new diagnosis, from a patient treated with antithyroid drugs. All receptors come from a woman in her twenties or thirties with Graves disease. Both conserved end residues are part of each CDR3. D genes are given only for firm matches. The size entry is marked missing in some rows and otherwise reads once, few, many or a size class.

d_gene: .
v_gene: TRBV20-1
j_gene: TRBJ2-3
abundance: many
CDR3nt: TGCAGTGCTAGAGTCCCTCCTACGACAGATACGCAGTATTTT
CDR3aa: CSARVPPTTDTQYF

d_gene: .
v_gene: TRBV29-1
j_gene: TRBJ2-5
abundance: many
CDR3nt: TGCAGCGCTCGACTGCGGGATCCCAGGGAGACCCAGTACTTC
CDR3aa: CSARLRDPRETQYF

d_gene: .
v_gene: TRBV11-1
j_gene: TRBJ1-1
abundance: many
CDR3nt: TGTGCCAGCAGTGGAGGCGCAGGGGCGGCCACTGAAGCTTTCTTT
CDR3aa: CASSGGAGAATEAFF

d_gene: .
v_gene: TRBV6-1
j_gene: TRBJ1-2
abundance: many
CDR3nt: TGTGCCAGCAGTGAAGGGTCAAACTATGGCTACACCTTC
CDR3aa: CASSEGSNYGYTF

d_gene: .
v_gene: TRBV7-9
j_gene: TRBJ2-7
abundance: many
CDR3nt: TGTGCCAGCAACAATAGGGCAGGTCTCGAGCAGTACTTC
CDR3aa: CASNNRAGLEQYF

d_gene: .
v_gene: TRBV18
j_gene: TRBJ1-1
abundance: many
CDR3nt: TGTGCCAGCTCACCATCGGGACATATCATGAACACTGAAGCTTTCTTT
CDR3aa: CASSPSGHIMNTEAFF

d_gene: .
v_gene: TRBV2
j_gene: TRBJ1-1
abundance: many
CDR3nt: TGTGCCAGCAGTGGGGGCTCTATGAACACTGAAGCTTTCTTT
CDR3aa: CASSGGSMNTEAFF

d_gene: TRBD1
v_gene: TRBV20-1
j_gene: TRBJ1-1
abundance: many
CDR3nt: TGCAGTGCTAGGGGGACAGCCAACACTGAAGCTTTCTTT
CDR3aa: CSARGTANTEAFF

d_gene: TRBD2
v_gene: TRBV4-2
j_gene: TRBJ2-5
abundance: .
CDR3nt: TGTGCCAGCAGCCTAGCGGGAGCTTCAGAGACCCAGTACTTC
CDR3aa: CASSLAGASETQYF

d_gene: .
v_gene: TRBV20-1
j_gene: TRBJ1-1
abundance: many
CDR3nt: TGCAGTGCCCAGGGCGGGGACACTGAAGCTTTCTTT
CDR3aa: CSAQGGDTEAFF

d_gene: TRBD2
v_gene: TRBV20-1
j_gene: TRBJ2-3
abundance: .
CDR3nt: TGCAGTGCTGTAGGGACACCCGGACTAGCGGGACCAAATACGCAGTATTTT
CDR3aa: CSAVGTPGLAGPNTQYF

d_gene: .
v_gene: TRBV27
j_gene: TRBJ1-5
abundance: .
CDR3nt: TGTGCCAAAGAGGGGGAAGATCAGCCCCAGCATTTT
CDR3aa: CAKEGEDQPQHF

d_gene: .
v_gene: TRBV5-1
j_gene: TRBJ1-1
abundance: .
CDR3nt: TGCGCCAGCAGCTTGGCCCAAGCAGGAGAAGCTTTCTTT
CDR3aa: CASSLAQAGEAFF

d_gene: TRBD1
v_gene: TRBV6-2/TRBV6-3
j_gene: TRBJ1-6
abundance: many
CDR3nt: TGTGCCAGCAGGTCGGACAGGGTCAATTCACCCCTCCACTTT
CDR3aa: CASRSDRVNSPLHF

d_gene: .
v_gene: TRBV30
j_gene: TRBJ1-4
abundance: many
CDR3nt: TGTGCCTGGAGTGAGGGAGACGTTAATGAAAAACTGTTTTTT
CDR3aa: CAWSEGDVNEKLFF

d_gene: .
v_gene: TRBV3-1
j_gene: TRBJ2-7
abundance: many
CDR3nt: TGTGCCAGCAGCCAAGGCGAGGGCGAGCAGTACTTC
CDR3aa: CASSQGEGEQYF

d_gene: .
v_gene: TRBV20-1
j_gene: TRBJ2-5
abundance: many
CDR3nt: TGCAGTGCTGGGGAGGAAGAGACCCAGTACTTC
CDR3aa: CSAGEEETQYF

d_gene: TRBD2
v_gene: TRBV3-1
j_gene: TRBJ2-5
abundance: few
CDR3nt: TGTGCCAGCAGCCAAGCAAGGCTAGCGGGTCAAGAGACCCAGTACTTC
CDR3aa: CASSQARLAGQETQYF

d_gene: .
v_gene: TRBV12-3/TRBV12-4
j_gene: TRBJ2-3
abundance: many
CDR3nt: TGTGCCAGCAGCCCCTTGTCTGGTAGCACAGATACGCAGTATTTT
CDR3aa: CASSPLSGSTDTQYF

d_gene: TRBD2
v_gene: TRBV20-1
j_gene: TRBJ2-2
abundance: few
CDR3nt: TGCAGTGCTAGAGGATACTGGACTAGCGGGAGCCGAACACCGCCAGGGGAGCTGTTTTTT
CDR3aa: CSARGYWTSGSRTPPGELFF

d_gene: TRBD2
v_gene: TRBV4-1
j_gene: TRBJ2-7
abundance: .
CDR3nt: TGCGCCAGCAGCCCCATCAGCGGGAGAGACGAGCAGTACTTC
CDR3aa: CASSPISGRDEQYF

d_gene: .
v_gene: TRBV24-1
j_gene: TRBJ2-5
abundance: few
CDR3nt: TGTGCCACGGCGGACAGTCAAGAGACCCAGTACTTC
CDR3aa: CATADSQETQYF

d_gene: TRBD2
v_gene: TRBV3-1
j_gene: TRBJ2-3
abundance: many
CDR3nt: TGTGCCAGCAGCTCCGGGACTAGCGGGGGGAGCACAGATACGCAGTATTTT
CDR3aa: CASSSGTSGGSTDTQYF

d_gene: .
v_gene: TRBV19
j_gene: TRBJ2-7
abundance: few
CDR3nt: TGTGCCAGTAGGCAAGGACCGGGGACAACCTACGAGCAGTACTTC
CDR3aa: CASRQGPGTTYEQYF

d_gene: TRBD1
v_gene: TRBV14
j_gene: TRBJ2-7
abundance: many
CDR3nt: TGTGCCAGCAGCCAAGCACTAAGACAGGGGAGCTCCTACGAGCAGTACTTC
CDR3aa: CASSQALRQGSSYEQYF

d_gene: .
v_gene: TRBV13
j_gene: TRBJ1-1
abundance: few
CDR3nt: TGTGCCAGCAGCTCCCGAGGGGGCACTGAAGCTTTCTTT
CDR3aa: CASSSRGGTEAFF

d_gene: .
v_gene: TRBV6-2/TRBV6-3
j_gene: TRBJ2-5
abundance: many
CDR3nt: TGTGCCAGCAGTGATCGACACTGGTCCCGAGAGACCCAGTACTTC
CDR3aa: CASSDRHWSRETQYF

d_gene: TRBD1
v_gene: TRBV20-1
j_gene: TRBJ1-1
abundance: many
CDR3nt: TGCAGTGCTAGAGCGAGGGGACAGACGAACACTGAAGCTTTCTTT
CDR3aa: CSARARGQTNTEAFF

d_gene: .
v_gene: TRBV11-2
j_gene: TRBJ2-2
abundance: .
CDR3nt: TGTGCCAGCAGCTCTCGACTAGTAGAGGGTACCGGGGAGCTGTTTTTT
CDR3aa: CASSSRLVEGTGELFF

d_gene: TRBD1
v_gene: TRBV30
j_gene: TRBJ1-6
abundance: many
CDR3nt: TGTGCCTGGAGTGTAAAGACAGGGGGTCAGAATTCACCCCTCCACTTT
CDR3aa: CAWSVKTGGQNSPLHF

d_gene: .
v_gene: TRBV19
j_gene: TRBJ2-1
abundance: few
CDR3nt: TGTGCCAGTAGTATAGCTGCCCAGGAGCAGTTCTTC
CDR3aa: CASSIAAQEQFF

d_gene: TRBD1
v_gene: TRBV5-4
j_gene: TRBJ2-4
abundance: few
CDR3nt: TGTGCCAGCAGCTTAGGGGGACAGGGGAAAAACATTCAGTACTTC
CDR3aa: CASSLGGQGKNIQYF

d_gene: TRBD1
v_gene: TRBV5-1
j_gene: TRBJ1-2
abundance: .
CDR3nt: TGCGCCAGCAGCTTGAGGGTCACAGGGGACGAAGGCTATGGCTACACCTTC
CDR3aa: CASSLRVTGDEGYGYTF

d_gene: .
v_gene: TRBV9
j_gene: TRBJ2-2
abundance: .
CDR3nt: TGTGCCAGCAGCGTGGCCAGCGGACCGTCGGAGCTGTTTTTT
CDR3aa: CASSVASGPSELFF

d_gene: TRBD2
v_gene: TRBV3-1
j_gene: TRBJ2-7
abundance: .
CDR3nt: TGTGCCAGCAGCCAAAGGACTAGCCTCTACGAGCAGTACTTC
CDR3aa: CASSQRTSLYEQYF